The clone carrying this T cell receptor (beta chain) was found once. What it binds is unknown. This sample was included in a study of T cell clonotyping in hematopoietic cell transplantation. Notes on the study in general: Graft donor and pretransplant recipient Inverse Simpson Index values predicted broader posttransplant TCR diversity. CD4 and CD8 repertoire contributions could not be separated without sorting.

The table came from immunoSEQ multiplex PCR; TCRdb's copy has only in-frame clones and leaves some out. The table has approximately 75,000 clones, about 94% seen once. Germline V gene data show CDR1 as SGHDT and CDR2 as YYEEEE. CDR3 length: 15 amino acids. With 4 bases removed from V and 3 bases from J, the gap between germline ends came to 14 bases. V and J are TRBV5-6 and TRBJ2-1; D remains unclear. The origin of this receptor is a man aged 50 to 59 in good health. Some clones in this sample may be carry-over from other donors' samples. Sequenced input: peripheral blood mononuclear cells. The CDR3, as DNA: TGTGCCAGCAGCCCTAAGAACAAGTTCTACAATGAGCAGTTCTTC. Translation: CASSPKNKFYNEQFF.